The T cell receptor beta chain described here comes from a study of blood T cell repertoires in COVID-19. Study-wide background: T cells, B-cell-depleted T cells, or PBMCs provided the cDNA or gDNA that served as material.

TCRdb's table, derived via immunoSEQ multiplex PCR, lists solely in-frame clones and lacks some. Of more than 200,000 clones in the sample, less than 85% were seen once. CDR3 length equals 16 residues. V gave up 2 bases and J gave up 5 bases, with 19 bases separating them. Germline loops: CDR1 GTSNPN, CDR2 SVGIG (reference sequence). Participants, about 18 to 90 years old, spanned under 25 US areas. Recovery among Cohort 3 donors was established by two negative PCRs, clearance, or symptom resolution. This sequence was found in a man aged 60-69 years who had recovered from COVID-19. Input material: PBMCs or T cells enriched from blood (not recorded which). This chain joins TRBV30 and TRBJ1-5, with D unclear. CDR3 sequence: CAWSRYGKKEDQPQHF. The CDR3 DNA follows: TGTGCCTGGAGTAGGTACGGGAAAAAAGAGGATCAGCCCCAGCATTTT.